Reported below is one T cell receptor (beta chain). The CDR3 has 14 residues. The germline V gene encodes CDR1 LNHDA and CDR2 SQIVND (reference sequence). The V end was cut by 6 bases, the J end by 7 bases, with 16 bases between. This sample was taken from a study of OX40 agonist ivuxolimab in advanced cancers. Using immunoSEQ multiplex PCR, the repertoire was profiled, and TCRdb retains in-frame clones only, with some absent. In the table there are about 55,000 clones, less than 90% of which are singletons. V and J are TRBV19 and TRBJ2-1; no firm D call. The origin of this receptor is an adult with an advanced solid tumor such as melanoma, head and neck, liver or kidney cancer. The material was CD4+ or CD8+ T cells sorted from blood, obtained in a trial of the OX40 agonist ivuxolimab. The CDR3 DNA is TGTGCCAGTAGGCCCCCGAAGTGGCAAAATGAGCAGTTCTTC. It yields the protein CASRPPKWQNEQFF.